This TCR beta chain was documented in a study of T cells after posttransplantation cyclophosphamide. Data came from immunoSEQ multiplex PCR; TCRdb stores just in-frame clones and leaves some out. Captured here are 9,500 to 15,000 clones, none seen once; the top ten comprise 26%. Overall study results and limits: Later blood repertoires were often dominated by clones from the donor CD8+ memory compartment. Recipient CMV seropositivity and CMV reactivation strongly tracked TRB clonality.

Worth noting for this clone: Its specificity is not known.

Treatment was busulfan-fludarabine conditioning, a marrow graft, and cyclophosphamide on days +3 and +4. Specimen: PBMCs, collected after allogeneic stem cell transplant with posttransplant cyclophosphamide. The receptor was derived from a female patient aged 40-49 years who received an allogeneic stem cell transplant from a related donor, was CMV-positive, and had acute GVHD only. Some T cells may have come from the graft donor.

The CDR3 DNA reads as TGTGCCAGCAGCTTGGCGGGCGGACAGGGGACAAATTCACCCCTCCACTTT. Translation gives CASSLAGGQGTNSPLHF. The chain joins TRBV5-6 to TRBJ1-6; 9 bases line up with TRBD1. Trimming removed 0 bases from V and 7 bases from J; junction bases left unmatched: 8. This CDR3 has 17 residues. The germline gives CDR1 SGHDT, CDR2 YYEEEE.